A single sample gave rise to the 21 T cell receptor beta chains below, sequenced in a study of graft-versus-host responses after intestinal transplantation. Assay: immunoSEQ multiplex PCR; the TCRdb copy retains only in-frame clones and omits some. This sample has fewer than 90,000 clones, with less than 95% found just once. For these TCRs, the target antigens are not known. Sequencing used unstimulated CD4+ T cells sorted from spleen or lymph node cells, obtained before transplant. The receptor source for this set is a human donor who was the organ donor for an intestinal transplant.

This chain joins TRBV28 and TRBJ2-2; TRBD1 matches at 7 bases. The CDR3 loop spans 14 amino acids. CDR1 is MDHEN, CDR2 SYDVKM, per germline. J lost 5 bases, V lost 6 bases, and 6 bases had no gene match. CDR3 in amino acids: CASRSGGRTGELFF. Written as DNA, the CDR3 is TGTGCCAGCAGATCAGGGGGTCGAACCGGGGAGCTGTTTTTT.

The rearrangement uses TRBV4-1 and TRBJ1-2, with TRBD1 as a possible D gene (6 bases). Trimming shortened V by 4 bases and J by 3 bases, and 15 bases separated the two germline ends. The germline CDR1 and CDR2 sequences are MGHRA and YSYEKL. There are 15 residues in the CDR3. The CDR3 reads CASSRTRTDYYGYTF. The CDR3 DNA is TGCGCCAGCAGCCGGACTCGGACAGACTACTATGGCTACACCTTC.

The V gene is TRBV11-3, the J gene TRBJ2-6; 9 bases line up with TRBD1. The V gene's germline CDR1 is SGHNT and CDR2 YENEEA. This CDR3 contains 19 residues. Losses at the gene ends were 0 bases for V and 3 bases for J; bases not matched to a gene: 9. DNA for the CDR3: TGTGCCAGCAGCTTAGAGGTTAGGGACAGGGTTTTTGGGGCCAACGTCCTGACTTTC. This sequence encodes CASSLEVRDRVFGANVLTF.

The chain uses TRBV7-6 and TRBJ2-5; tentatively, D is TRBD2 (5 bases). Germline V lookup: CDR1 SGHVS, CDR2 FNYEAQ. V lost 0 bases to trimming and J lost 2 bases, with 13 bases between them. This CDR3 region has 16 residues. The CDR3, as DNA: TGTGCCAGCAGCTTAGCCCCGCGGGTGATACAAGAGACCCAGTACTTC. This codes for CASSLAPRVIQETQYF.

The chain is built from TRBV2 and TRBJ2-1, with 8 bases identical to TRBD1. The germline V gene has CDR1 SNHLY and CDR2 FYNNEI. CDR3 size: 15 residues. The trim removed 6 bases at V and 0 bases at J, leaving 4 bases unmatched. For the CDR3, the DNA is TGTGCCAGCAGCGGACAGGGACCCTCCTACAATGAGCAGTTCTTC. This translates into CASSGQGPSYNEQFF.

V and J are TRBV2 and TRBJ1-1; the D is unclear. From germline, CDR1 is SNHLY and CDR2 FYNNEI. V was cut by 6 bases and J by 0 bases, with 23 bases left in between. The CDR3 spans 18 residues. The CDR3: CASSPNVGDLNMNTEAFF. CDR3 coding DNA: TGTGCCAGCAGCCCCAATGTAGGTGATCTTAACATGAACACTGAAGCTTTCTTT.

V usage is TRBV11-3 and J usage is TRBJ2-4; 7 bases are a match to TRBD2. There are 15 residues in the CDR3. V shed 5 bases, J shed 7 bases, and the junction held 11 bases outside the gene matches. Germline lookup yields CDR1 SGHNT and CDR2 YENEEA. The CDR3 loop is CASSQMMGGGNIQYF. CDR3 in DNA: TGTGCCAGCAGCCAAATGATGGGGGGAGGGAACATTCAGTACTTC.

The CDR3 here is CASSGNFGSGNTIYF. The CDR3 DNA follows: TGTGCCAGCAGCGGGAACTTTGGCTCTGGAAACACCATATATTTT. The chain uses TRBV5-5 and TRBJ1-3, with D uncertain. Germline values: CDR1 SGHKS, CDR2 YYEKEE (reference sequence). Trimming pared 4 bases from V and 0 bases from J, leaving 11 bases between. The CDR3 is made up of 15 amino acids.

The chain couples TRBV18 to TRBJ2-7, with TRBD1 identical over 7 bases. CDR3 size: 17 residues. V lost 0 bases, J lost 0 bases, and 8 bases stayed unmatched. CDR1 KGHSH and CDR2 LQKENI come from the germline V gene. The CDR3 reads CASSPPQRGPSSYEQYF. The CDR3 DNA is TGTGCCAGCTCACCACCTCAAAGGGGGCCTAGCTCCTACGAGCAGTACTTC. Filled out from reference TRBV18 and TRBJ2-7, the complete variable domain reads NAGVMQNPRHLVRRRGQEARLRCSPMKGHSHVYWYRQLPEEGLKFMVYLQKENIIDESGMPKERFSAEFPKEGPSILRIQQVVRGDSAAYFCASSPPQRGPSSYEQYFGPGTRLTVT.

V gene TRBV28 combines with J gene TRBJ1-5; 9 nucleotides line up with TRBD1. CDR1 and CDR2 from the germline V gene are MDHEN and SYDVKM. The V and J ends lost 5 bases and 6 bases, in that order; junction bases with no gene match: 5. The CDR3 is made up of 14 amino acids. The DNA for the CDR3 is TGTGCCAGCAGTATGCTGGACAGGGGTCAGCCCCAGCATTTT. Amino acid sequence: CASSMLDRGQPQHF.

The rearrangement uses TRBV6-6 and TRBJ1-2; D might be TRBD1 (6 bases). This CDR3 contains 14 residues. V was pared by 7 bases and J by 4 bases, with 16 bases between. In germline, CDR1 is MNHNY, CDR2 SVGAGI (reference sequence). The CDR3: CASTDRGPGYGYTF. In DNA, the CDR3 is TGTGCCAGCACCGACCGGGGGCCCGGCTATGGCTACACCTTC.

The CDR3, as DNA: TGCGCCAGCAGCCAAGTTTGGGGGGGACAGGTTTCCTACGAGCAGTACTTC. It codes for CASSQVWGGQVSYEQYF. V is TRBV4-3 and J is TRBJ2-7, with a possible D match to TRBD1 (8 bases). The CDR3 is 17 residues long. Trimming shortened V by 1 base and J by 1 base, and 17 bases separated the two germline ends. The germline gives CDR1 LGHNA, CDR2 YSLEER.

This clone came up a few times. The chain has TRBV28 and TRBJ1-3; D gene ambiguous. The CDR3 totals 14 residues. V gave up 8 bases and J gave up 8 bases, with 19 bases separating them. CDR1 MDHEN and CDR2 SYDVKM come from the germline V gene. The DNA of the CDR3 is TGTGCCAGCGGCCTGAGACACCTAACCCACACCATATATTTT. This translates into CASGLRHLTHTIYF.

The chain is built from TRBV9 and TRBJ2-5; D remains ambiguous. This CDR3 is built from 13 residues. V shed 3 bases and J shed 5 bases, with 11 bases lying between them. Germline V gene sequence: CDR1 SGDLS, CDR2 YYNGEE. The CDR3 region has the DNA TGTGCCAGCAGCGGAGGTGTTACGGAGACCCAGTACTTC. Protein: CASSGGVTETQYF.

The rearrangement uses TRBV4-1 and TRBJ1-6; possible D gene TRBD1, 6 bases. The ends were cut back, 4 bases at V and 3 bases at J, with 19 bases in the middle. Germline CDR1 and CDR2: MGHRA and YSYEKL. The CDR3 has 18 residues. Here the CDR3 reads CASSPYSGAEGYNSPLHF. The CDR3 DNA sequence: TGCGCCAGCAGCCCTTATTCAGGGGCGGAGGGCTATAATTCACCCCTCCACTTT.

V gene TRBV15 combines with J gene TRBJ2-7; 10 positions match TRBD2. The CDR3 sequence is 16 residues long. Per germline, CDR1 LNHNV and CDR2 YYDKDF (reference sequence). V was clipped by 0 bases and J by 4 bases; unmatched bases: 6. CDR3 in amino acids: CATSRDLSGGVYEQYF. The CDR3 DNA sequence: TGTGCCACCAGCAGAGACTTAAGCGGGGGGGTATACGAGCAGTACTTC.

The rearrangement links TRBV7-3 to TRBJ1-1; 7 bases align to TRBD1. Trimming cost V 4 bases and J 1 base; bases outside gene matches: 3. The CDR3 runs to 14 residues. The germline gives CDR1 SGHTA, CDR2 FQGTGA. CDR3 sequence reads: CASSSQGGNTEAFF. CDR3 coding DNA: TGTGCCAGCAGCTCCCAGGGGGGGAACACTGAAGCTTTCTTT.

The chain combines TRBV5-5 with TRBJ2-1; D is uncertain. Germline V gene data show CDR1 as SGHKS and CDR2 as YYEKEE (reference sequence). Trimming shortened V by 0 bases and J by 3 bases, and 10 bases separated the two germline ends. The CDR3 totals 15 residues. CDR3 sequence: CASSLALASYNEQFF. The CDR3 DNA reads as TGTGCCAGCAGCTTGGCCTTGGCAAGCTACAATGAGCAGTTCTTC.

The chain uses TRBV7-9 and TRBJ2-2; D may match TRBD1 or TRBD2 (6 bases each). V was trimmed by 5 bases and J by 7 bases, leaving 14 bases between them. The CDR3 extends over 14 amino acids. Looked up from germline, CDR1 is SEHNR and CDR2 is FQNEAQ (reference sequence). The CDR3 reads CASSPGAWVGELFF. In DNA form, the CDR3 reads TGTGCCAGCAGCCCGGGGGCCTGGGTCGGGGAGCTGTTTTTT.

The rearrangement links TRBV11-2 to TRBJ2-1, with D maybe TRBD2 (7 bases). Trimming shortened V by 5 bases and J by 6 bases, and 17 bases separated the two germline ends. Germline loops: CDR1 SGHAT, CDR2 FQNNGV. The CDR3 is 15 residues long. The chain's CDR3 is CASSRSVGGPNEQFF. CDR3 nucleotides: TGTGCCAGCAGCCGTAGCGTGGGGGGGCCCAATGAGCAGTTCTTC. The full variable domain, its missing parts supplied by reference TRBV11-2 and TRBJ2-1, is EAGVAQSPRYKIIEKRQSVAFWCNPISGHATLYWYQQILGQGPKLLIQFQNNGVVDDSQLPKDRFSAERLKGVDSTLKIQPAKLEDSAVYLCASSRSVGGPNEQFFGPGTRLTVL.

This chain uses TRBV6-1 with TRBJ2-1, with D perhaps TRBD1 (5 bases). Trimming cost V 7 bases and J 4 bases, with 14 bases left between them. The germline V gene has CDR1 MNHNS and CDR2 SASEGT. CDR3 length equals 14 residues. CDR3 bases: TGTGCCAGCACGATCTCCAGGGTATACAATGAGCAGTTCTTC. This sequence encodes CASTISRVYNEQFF.